The clone carrying this T cell receptor beta chain has a count of ten or more. Its antigen remains unidentified. This entry belongs to a study of T cells in Graves' hyperthyroidism and ophthalmopathy. Overall study findings and caveats: Most expanded thyroid clonotypes above 0.001 recurred in blood.

Each patient was aged 18 to 65 and had newly diagnosed hyperthyroidism of under 2 months' duration. For the diagnoses, clinical symptoms, serum thyroxine and TRAb, thyroid ultrasound and orbital computed tomography were used. TCR beta CDR3 region amplification was performed from RNA transcripts. RT-PCR in the first round (using the HTBI primer set) targeted the TCR CDR3. TCRdb used MiXCR to reprocess the multiplex PCR reads, holding one entry per CDR3 protein. The data hold 600,000 to 800,000 distinct CDR3 sequences, with roughly a third observed a single time. The TCR sequence derives from a woman in her 40s with Graves' hyperthyroidism. Input material: blood.

The CDR3 protein is CSALDVEYQETQYF. The CDR3 DNA reads as TGCAGTGCTTTAGACGTTGAGTACCAAGAGACCCAGTACTTC. The rearrangement joins TRBV20-1 to TRBJ2-5; D is undetermined. Germline V CDR1 and CDR2: DFQATT, SNEGSKA (reference sequence). CDR3 length: 14 amino acids. Trimming pared 5 bases from V and 0 bases from J, leaving 13 bases between.